This T cell receptor beta chain was sequenced for a study of blood T cells in healthy people across ages (dated by TCRdb to between 2015 and 2016). At the level of the whole study: In model experiments, roughly one uniquely barcoded TCR beta cDNA molecule per two T cells was captured by template switching. Age-related changes in TCR beta repertoire diversity were measured in the study by deep sequencing normalized with unique cDNA molecular identifiers. The donors were split into four age groups: young (average around 15 years), middle-aged (nearly 40), aged (about 62) and long-lived (over 80). To avoid experimental bias, donors of different ages were spread randomly across the sequencing lanes. Using the same blood draw, the study looked at two additional independent replicas of 1 million unique cDNA reads for two donors, one aged 18 to 30 and the other aged 80 or older.

Receptors were amplified or captured by 5' RACE. The run used an Illumina HiSeq 2500. A second about 7 to 11 cycle PCR used a sample-barcoded 5' primer and a J-beta primer mix. A unique molecular identifier was introduced onto each TCR beta cDNA molecule by a template-switch 5' adaptor carrying 12 random nucleotides. Each sample yielded at least 2.5 million CDR3-containing paired-end reads. First-strand cDNA synthesis was performed from all RNA using the Mint cDNA synthesis kit, with priming by a TRBC-specific oligonucleotide. All cDNA was treated with uracil-DNA glycosylase and then went through a first 18-cycle PCR with the universal primers M1SS and BC2_uni_R. Under the source paper's analysis protocol: For normalization, 1 million high-quality reads were randomly selected from each sample, with every read carrying a distinct molecular identifier. Reads with shared molecular identifiers were discarded instead of being binned into consensus sequences. MiTCR, run with a Q25 quality threshold and the strictest error-elimination algorithm, handled CDR3 identification, clonotype clustering and error correction. A nonparametric unseen species model using Euler transformation provided a lower-bound estimate of total TCR beta diversity. Through fastp at Q25 and MiXCR, TCRdb rebuilt clones from the public reads, retaining in-frame beta chains. One record per CDR3 amino acid sequence lists the most common genes and DNA. The V and J calls follow TCRdb's processing rather than the paper's. Within this sample are under 950,000 distinct CDR3 sequences, with approximately 22% of them counted one time only. Approximately 20% of the sample is in the top ten clones.

Donors were around 37 systemically healthy Caucasian individuals from Russia aged roughly 6 to 90 years. Each donor gave 8 to 10 milliliters of peripheral blood, collected into EDTA-treated Vacutainer tubes. Ficoll-Paque density-gradient centrifugation was used to isolate PBMCs, with at least 7 million per sample. Trizol reagent was used to extract total RNA from the PBMCs, yielding at least 6 micrograms per sample. For every donor, flow cytometry on a PBMC aliquot measured the percentage of naive CD45RAhigh/CD27high T cells. About this clonotype: No cognate antigen has been identified for it. No base-level quality is on record; no much larger clone is a single base apart.

V was cut back by 2 bases and J by 2 bases, leaving a gap of 12 bases between them. In the germline V gene (reference sequence), CDR1 corresponds to SGHAT and CDR2 to FQDESV. Reading from cysteine to phenylalanine, the CDR3 counts 15 amino acids. Solely the CDR3 DNA is kept, with 45 bases framed from the first base. The study at large found these results: As age increased, observed TCR beta diversity per million T cells dropped in a roughly linear way, and a significant reduction was already evident by age 40. The long-lived group showed more naive CD4+ T cells, fewer expanded clones and increased TCR diversity than the aged group, suggesting age selection. Observed TCR beta diversity correlated strongly with the percentage of naive T cells measured by flow cytometry. Because profiling used bulk unsorted PBMCs, naive and antigen-experienced compartments could not be compared conclusively. Estimates of total diversity based on one million sequenced T cells were considered lower bounds and underestimates. Because the CMV infection status of the donors was unknown, age-related changes in expanded clonotypes may potentially have been confounded.

The sequence was obtained from a man in his 70s in good health. The sample consisted of blood. In this chain, TRBV11-1 is recombined with TRBJ1-2; the best D guess is TRBD1, with 6 bases matching. The nucleotides read TGTGCCAGCAGCTTACACACAGGGTTCAACTATGGCTACACCTTC. Translation gives CASSLHTGFNYGYTF.